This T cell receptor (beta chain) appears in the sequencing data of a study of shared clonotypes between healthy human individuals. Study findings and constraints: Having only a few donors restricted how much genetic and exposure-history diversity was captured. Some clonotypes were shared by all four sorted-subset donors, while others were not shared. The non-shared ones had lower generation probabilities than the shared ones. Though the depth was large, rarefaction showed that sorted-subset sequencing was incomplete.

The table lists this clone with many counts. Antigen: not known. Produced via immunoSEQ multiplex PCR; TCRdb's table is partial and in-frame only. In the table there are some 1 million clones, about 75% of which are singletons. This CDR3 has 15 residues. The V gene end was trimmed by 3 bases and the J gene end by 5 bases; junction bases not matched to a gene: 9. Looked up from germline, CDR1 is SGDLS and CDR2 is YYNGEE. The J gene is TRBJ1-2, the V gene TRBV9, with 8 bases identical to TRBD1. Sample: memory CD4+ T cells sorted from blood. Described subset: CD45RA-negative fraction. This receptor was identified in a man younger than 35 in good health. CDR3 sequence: CASSARQGMGYGYTF. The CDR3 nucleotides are TGTGCCAGCAGCGCGAGACAGGGGATGGGTTATGGCTACACCTTC.